This passage covers 9 T cell receptor beta chains from one sample sequenced in a study of cytomegalovirus exposure and HLA in healthy donors. Primers: 60 Vbeta forward and 13 Jbeta reverse. The assay was immunoSEQ multiplex PCR, and TCRdb's table has in-frame clones only and misses some. The table shows 100,000 to 150,000 clones, with approximately 81% occurring only once. Sequencing was carried out using PBMCs. These receptors all come from a man between 18 and 29 years old in good health and CMV-seropositive.

The chain couples TRBV30 to TRBJ1-2; D gene ambiguous. The CDR3 contains 12 residues. Germline V lookup: CDR1 GTSNPN, CDR2 SVGIG (reference sequence). V lost 4 bases and J lost 4, with 10 bases in between. CDR3 sequence: CAWIINSYGYTF. For the CDR3, the DNA is TGTGCCTGGATAATTAATTCCTATGGCTACACCTTC.

This clone was observed a few times. The V and J genes are TRBV7-2 and TRBJ2-7, with TRBD2 matching over 7 bases. Germline V gene data show CDR1 as SGHTA and CDR2 as FQGNSA. With 5 bases clipped from V and 2 bases from J, the junction kept 9 bases outside the gene matches. The CDR3 is 15 amino acids. CDR3 nucleotides: TGTGCCAGCAGCCCAGAGGGGACTATCCCCTACGAGCAGTACTTC. This translates into CASSPEGTIPYEQYF.

The J gene is TRBJ2-5, the V gene TRBV14; D might be TRBD1 (5 bases). Germline V lookup: CDR1 SGHDN, CDR2 FVKESK. V lost 5 bases and J 5 bases, leaving 6 bases between the germline ends. The CDR3 is made up of 11 amino acids. CDR3 sequence: CASSSGETQYF. Written as DNA, the CDR3 is TGTGCCAGCAGCTCAGGGGAGACCCAGTACTTC.

The chain combines TRBV9 with TRBJ1-1; 8 bases fit TRBD1. With V trimmed by 3 bases and J by 5 bases, 9 bases remained unmatched. Germline lookup yields CDR1 SGDLS and CDR2 YYNGEE. The CDR3 is made up of 15 amino acids. CDR3 bases: TGTGCCAGCAGCGGAGGACAGGGAGGATGGACTGAAGCTTTCTTT. The encoded protein is CASSGGQGGWTEAFF.

This clone came up a few times. The rearrangement joins TRBV4-3 to TRBJ2-7, with D perhaps matching TRBD1 (5 bases). This CDR3 is 14 amino acids long. CDR1 LGHNA and CDR2 YSLEER come from the germline V gene. With 1 base removed from V and 4 bases from J, the gap between germline ends came to 11 bases. The CDR3 bases are TGCGCCAGCAGCCAAGTAAGGGGTTGGTACGAGCAGTACTTC. Its protein is CASSQVRGWYEQYF.

The rearrangement links TRBV6-5 to TRBJ1-2; 7 bases are shared with TRBD1. The CDR3 spans 13 residues. V shed 5 bases, J shed 4 bases, and the junction held 4 bases outside the gene matches. Germline lookup yields CDR1 MNHEY and CDR2 SVGAGI. CDR3 sequence (DNA): TGTGCCAGCAGTAGGGGGCCCCTCTATGGCTACACCTTC. Protein sequence: CASSRGPLYGYTF.

The rearrangement joins TRBV5-1 to TRBJ1-1, with 8 bases that match TRBD1. Germline V gene sequence: CDR1 SGHRS, CDR2 YFSETQ. Trimming at V came to 4 bases and at J to 2 bases, leaving 4 bases not matched to a gene. There are 14 residues in the CDR3. CDR3 DNA: TGCGCCAGCAGCAGGACAGGGAGCAACACTGAAGCTTTCTTT. Its translation is CASSRTGSNTEAFF.

The rearrangement links TRBV29-1 to TRBJ2-1, with 7 nucleotides matching TRBD2. Germline-derived CDR1 and CDR2 are SQVTM and ANQGSEA. The length of the CDR3 is 12 residues. V lost 6 bases and J lost 7; bases outside the gene matches: 6. CDR3 in amino acids: CSVGGRLNEQFF. CDR3 DNA: TGCAGCGTGGGGGGGAGACTGAATGAGCAGTTCTTC.

The V call is TRBV7-2, the J call TRBJ1-2, with D possibly TRBD1 on 6 matching bases. The germline gives CDR1 SGHTA, CDR2 FQGNSA. V gave up 3 bases and J gave up 0 bases, with 14 bases separating them. CDR3 size: 16 residues. CDR3 coding DNA: TGTGCCAGCAGCTTTCTTTTACAGGGACCTAACTATGGCTACACCTTC. As protein: CASSFLLQGPNYGYTF.